This is a list of T cell receptor beta chains from one sample in a study of cytomegalovirus exposure and HLA in healthy donors. Assay: immunoSEQ multiplex PCR; the TCRdb copy retains only in-frame clones and omits some. Of some 80,000 clones in the sample, approximately 65% are singletons; the top ten hold roughly 4%. Sample: PBMCs. All receptors derive from a male donor in good health and CMV-seropositive. Each CDR3 is given with its conserved first and last residue. The size field is filled for only some rows; it gives once, few, many or a size class.

clone size	J gene	V gene	CDR3 protein
NA	TRBJ1-5	TRBV5-6	CASSLGMAPNQPQHF
NA	TRBJ2-7	TRBV28	CASNPSGSSYEQYF
NA	TRBJ1-1	TRBV30	CAWSSGQWDTEAFF
NA	TRBJ2-2	TRBV16	CASSPGTGVLRELFF
few	TRBJ2-7	TRBV19	CASSIDSGPTYEQYF
NA	TRBJ2-1	TRBV9	CASSVTTGGPYNEQFF
NA	TRBJ1-2	TRBV30	CAWILPSRSGGYPF
NA	TRBJ1-1	TRBV6-5	CASSYSGTSNTEAFF
NA	TRBJ2-2	TRBV9	CASSVGQGAINTGELFF
few	TRBJ2-7	TRBV7-2	CASSLGGNLGGDYEQYF
NA	TRBJ1-1	TRBV7-2	CASRDRDEKAFF